The 28 T cell receptor beta chains presented below share a single source sample, sequenced in a study of blood T cells in healthy people across ages. Primers used in a second PCR of roughly 7 to 11 cycles were a sample-barcoded 5' primer and a J-beta primer mix. TCRdb re-derived calls from the 5' RACE reads in MiXCR, one entry per CDR3 protein. The repertoire consists of 650,000 to 800,000 distinct CDR3 sequences, with under 45% occurring once and the leading ten covering about a fifth. The sequencing input was blood. The receptors were gathered from a man aged 55 to 70 in good health.

The chain carries TRBV28 and TRBJ2-3; perhaps TRBD1 as D (5 bases). CDR3 size: 13 residues. V was pared by 1 base and J by 8 bases, with 10 bases between. Germline V gene data show CDR1 as MDHEN and CDR2 as SYDVKM. The CDR3 region has the DNA TGTGCCAGCAGTTTATCGGCTAGGGGTACGCAGTATTTT. Its protein is CASSLSARGTQYF. The full variable domain, its missing parts supplied by reference TRBV28 and TRBJ2-3, is DVKVTQSSRYLVKRTGEKVFLECVQDMDHENMFWYRQDPGLGLRLIYFSYDVKMKEKGDIPEGYSVSREKKERFSLILESASTNQTSMYLCASSLSARGTQYFGPGTRLTVL.

A few counts support this clonotype. CDR3: CSAFTQGQSYGYTF. The CDR3 DNA sequence: TGCAGCGCGTTCACTCAAGGACAGTCCTATGGCTACACCTTC. The chain is built from TRBV29-1 and TRBJ1-2; a weak D match, TRBD1 (6 bases). There are 14 residues in the CDR3. Trimming stripped 7 bases from V and 4 bases from J, with 19 bases between. Germline CDR1 SQVTM, CDR2 ANQGSEA. Drawing the rest from reference TRBV29-1 and TRBJ1-2, the complete variable domain is SAVISQKPSRDICQRGTSLTIQCQVDSQVTMMFWYRQQPGQSLTLIATANQGSEATYESGFVIDKFPISRPNLTFSTLTVSNMSPEDSSIYLCSAFTQGQSYGYTFGSGTRLTVV.

V usage is TRBV5-1 and J usage is TRBJ2-7; D uncertain. Germline CDR1 is SGHRS and CDR2 is YFSETQ. V lost 3 bases to trimming and J lost 7 bases, with 23 bases between them. There are 16 residues in the CDR3. This CDR3 reads CASSSRVQASYNEQYF. CDR3 sequence (DNA): TGCGCCAGCAGCTCAAGGGTACAAGCGTCCTACAATGAGCAGTACTTC.

The V and J genes are TRBV14 and TRBJ2-5, with 11 bases identical to TRBD2. In germline, CDR1 is SGHDN, CDR2 FVKESK. The CDR3 loop spans 15 amino acids. Trimming cost V 1 base and J 2 bases; bases outside gene matches: 0. The CDR3, as DNA: TGTGCCAGCAGCCAAGCTAGCGGGGGGCAAGAGACCCAGTACTTC. This sequence encodes CASSQASGGQETQYF.

This clonotype has a handful of counts. The chain couples TRBV4-3 to TRBJ2-2; possible D gene TRBD1, 5 bases. This CDR3 has 19 amino acids. The V end was cut by 3 bases, the J end by 1 base, with 21 bases between. Per the germline V gene, CDR1 is LGHNA and CDR2 is YSLEER. The CDR3 here is CASSQRSTQDLLNTGELFF. Here the CDR3 DNA reads TGCGCCAGCAGCCAGAGATCCACACAGGACCTACTGAACACCGGGGAGCTGTTTTTT.

This clonotype was recorded once. V and J are TRBV5-1 and TRBJ1-2, with 7 bases fitting TRBD1. J was trimmed by 8 bases and V by 1 base; bases with no gene match: 5. CDR3 size: 13 residues. From germline, CDR1 is SGHRS and CDR2 YFSETQ. CDR3 amino acids: CASSLTGAQGYTF. CDR3 DNA: TGCGCCAGCAGCTTGACAGGGGCTCAAGGCTACACCTTC.

CDR3 nucleotide sequence: TGTGCCAGCGGCAGGGATGATAATTCACCCCTCCACTTT. It specifies CASGRDDNSPLHF. The rearrangement uses TRBV12-3 or TRBV12-4 and TRBJ1-6, with D perhaps TRBD1 (5 bases). Trimming removed 8 bases at V and 5 bases at J, with 10 bases between. CDR3 length: 13 amino acids.

V and J are TRBV30 and TRBJ2-2; D is ambiguous. Germline V gene lookup returns CDR1 GTSNPN and CDR2 SVGIG (reference sequence). The CDR3 is 11 amino acids. Trimming shortened V by 2 bases and J by 5 bases, and 3 bases separated the two germline ends. In nucleotides, the CDR3 is TGTGCCTGGAGTCGTACCGGGGAGCTGTTTTTT. It specifies CAWSRTGELFF. Full variable domain (missing parts from reference TRBV30 and TRBJ2-2): SQTIHQWPATLVQPVGSPLSLECTVEGTSNPNLYWYRQAAGRGLQLLFYSVGIGQISSEVPQNLSASRPQDRQFILSSKKLLLSDSGFYLCAWSRTGELFFGEGSRLTVL.

This rearrangement joins TRBV6-1 to TRBJ1-1; D is ambiguous. Germline V CDR1 and CDR2: MNHNS, SASEGT. This CDR3 is 13 amino acids long. Trimming pared 4 bases from V and 1 base from J, leaving 7 bases between. The CDR3 here is CASSVQWNTEAFF. CDR3 nucleotides: TGTGCCAGCAGTGTCCAGTGGAACACTGAAGCTTTCTTT.

The chain uses TRBV20-1 and TRBJ1-5; D remains unclear. The germline V gene has CDR1 DFQATT and CDR2 SNEGSKA (reference sequence). This CDR3 comprises 15 residues. V was pared by 0 bases and J by 1 base, with 10 bases between. The CDR3 protein is CSARDLGGSNQPQHF. The CDR3 nucleotides read TGCAGTGCTAGAGATCTAGGAGGGAGCAATCAGCCCCAGCATTTT.

The chain links TRBV7-8 to TRBJ2-1; D perhaps matches TRBD1 (6 bases). V was trimmed by 5 bases and J by 10 bases, leaving 12 bases between them. Germline loops: CDR1 SGHVS, CDR2 FQNEAQ. The CDR3 is made up of 12 amino acids. CDR3 DNA: TGTGCCAGCAGCCACGCAAGGGGGGAGCAGTTCTTC. It yields the protein CASSHARGEQFF.

The V call is TRBV14, the J call TRBJ1-1; D is uncertain. Looked up from germline, CDR1 is SGHDN and CDR2 is FVKESK. V lost 0 bases and J 0 bases, leaving 11 bases between the germline ends. The CDR3 length is 16 residues. The CDR3 region has the DNA TGTGCCAGCAGCCAAGATGGCAGAGACATGAACACTGAAGCTTTCTTT. Translated, it gives CASSQDGRDMNTEAFF.

This rearrangement joins TRBV7-8 to TRBJ2-7, with D perhaps being TRBD1 or TRBD2 (5 bases each). The germline V and J ends were trimmed by 0 bases and 3 bases, with 12 bases remaining between them. The CDR3 sequence is 15 residues long. The germline V gene has CDR1 SGHVS and CDR2 FQNEAQ. For the CDR3, the DNA is TGTGCCAGCAGCTTAGCGCGAGGGACGAACTACGAGCAGTACTTC. Protein sequence: CASSLARGTNYEQYF.

The gene calls are TRBV20-1 and TRBJ1-5, with D uncertain. The CDR3 is 16 amino acids. V lost 0 bases, J lost 4 bases, and 16 bases lay in between. Per germline, CDR1 DFQATT and CDR2 SNEGSKA (reference sequence). The CDR3 loop reads CSARDLLKGINQPQHF. CDR3 DNA: TGCAGTGCTAGAGATCTCCTGAAAGGAATAAATCAGCCCCAGCATTTT.

The chain is built from TRBV6-5 and TRBJ2-7, with 7 positions matching TRBD1. V shed 7 bases, J shed 4 bases, and the junction held 7 bases outside the gene matches. This CDR3 is 13 amino acids long. CDR1 MNHEY and CDR2 SVGAGI come from the germline V gene. Here the CDR3 DNA reads TGTGCCAGCAAAAAGACAGGGCTATACGAGCAGTACTTC. Residues: CASKKTGLYEQYF.

This clonotype has just a few counts. The V and J genes are TRBV12-3 or TRBV12-4 and TRBJ2-1; 8 positions match TRBD1. V was pared by 0 bases and J by 7 bases, with 11 bases of the junction left unmatched. CDR3 length: 17 residues. The CDR3 DNA follows: TGTGCCAGCAGTTTAGCGCTGGGGCAGGGGGCGCGGAATGAGCAGTTCTTC. It codes for CASSLALGQGARNEQFF.

This clonotype was counted a few times. The J gene is TRBJ1-5, the V gene TRBV2, with D perhaps TRBD1 (6 bases). The V and J ends lost 8 bases and 1 base respectively, with 15 bases between them. CDR3 size: 15 residues. CDR1 SNHLY and CDR2 FYNNEI come from the germline V gene. The CDR3, as DNA: TGTGCCAGCCGAGAACAAGGGGGGAGCAATCAGCCCCAGCATTTT. Residues: CASREQGGSNQPQHF.

This clonotype was seen only a few times. DNA of the CDR3: TGTGCCAGCAGTTTTAAAGGCGGGGGGGCAGATACGCAGTATTTT. Protein: CASSFKGGGADTQYF. This rearrangement joins TRBV27 to TRBJ2-3, with 9 bases lining up with TRBD2. Germline V gene sequence: CDR1 MNHEY, CDR2 SMNVEV (reference sequence). The V gene end was trimmed by 3 bases and the J gene end by 4 bases; junction bases not matched to a gene: 5. The CDR3 extends over 15 amino acids.

In its sample, this clonotype was seen a few times. The rearrangement links TRBV24-1 to TRBJ2-3; D is perhaps TRBD2 (6 bases). There are 14 residues in the CDR3. Trimming pared 5 bases from V and 4 bases from J, leaving 12 bases between. CDR1 is KGHDR and CDR2 is SFDVKD in the germline V gene. As DNA, the CDR3 is TGTGCCACCAGTGGAGGCTGGGGGGCAGATACGCAGTATTTT. Its translation is CATSGGWGADTQYF.

V and J are TRBV7-9 and TRBJ2-1; D gene unclear. Germline V CDR1 and CDR2: SEHNR, FQNEAQ (reference sequence). With 5 bases removed from V and 5 bases from J, the gap between germline ends came to 13 bases. The CDR3 sequence is 14 residues long. The CDR3 bases are TGTGCCAGCAGCCCAACCGACGGAGACAATGAGCAGTTCTTC. Residues: CASSPTDGDNEQFF.

This clonotype has only one observation. The rearrangement joins TRBV6-6 to TRBJ2-2; tentative D call: TRBD1 (6 bases). V was pared by 2 bases and J by 7 bases, with 11 bases between. CDR3 length: 14 residues. Germline assignment: CDR1 MNHNY and CDR2 SVGAGI (reference sequence). In DNA form, the CDR3 reads TGTGCCAGCAGTTACAACAGGGATGTCGGGGAGCTGTTTTTT. This encodes CASSYNRDVGELFF.

This clonotype was seen a single time. This could be a read error, since a much larger clone is one nucleotide away. The chain employs TRBV7-6 and TRBJ2-1; D is undetermined. The DNA end is more similar to TRBJ2-7, so the J call may be wrong. This CDR3 comprises 13 residues. Per germline, CDR1 SGHVS and CDR2 FNYEAQ. The CDR3 region is CASSLGNVNEQYF. DNA for the CDR3: TGTGCCAGCAGCTTAGGGAATGTAAATGAGCAGTACTTC.

V and J are TRBV20-1 and TRBJ2-7; D not certain. Germline V gene sequence: CDR1 DFQATT, CDR2 SNEGSKA (reference sequence). The CDR3 consists of 14 residues. V shed 3 bases and J shed 0 bases, with 12 bases lying between them. The DNA for the CDR3 is TGCAGTGCTAGTTCGGCAGGTCCCTCCTACGAGCAGTACTTC. Translated: CSASSAGPSYEQYF.

The CDR3 loop reads CSARTTGTHYNEQFF. The CDR3 bases are TGCAGTGCTCGGACTACCGGGACACATTACAATGAGCAGTTCTTC. The gene calls are TRBV20-1 and TRBJ2-1; D possibly matches TRBD1 or TRBD2 (6 bases each). The CDR3 spans 15 residues. CDR1 is DFQATT, CDR2 SNEGSKA, per germline (reference sequence). V was pared by 5 bases and J by 4 bases, with 18 bases between.

The rearrangement joins TRBV14 to TRBJ2-5, with D maybe TRBD1 (6 bases). The DNA matches TRBJ2-7 better at its end, which makes the J call doubtful. Per the germline V gene, CDR1 is SGHDN and CDR2 is FVKESK. The CDR3 runs 14 residues. Here the CDR3 reads CASSQEYRDDEQYF. In DNA, the CDR3 is TGTGCCAGCAGCCAAGAGTACAGGGACGACGAGCAGTACTTC.

The J gene is TRBJ2-3, the V gene TRBV27, with 8 nucleotides matching TRBD1. The V segment lost 6 bases and the J segment 3 bases; nucleotides outside the gene matches: 8. This CDR3 spans 15 amino acids. Germline CDR1 and CDR2: MNHEY and SMNVEV (reference sequence). The CDR3 loop is CASRWGRGRTDTQYF. DNA of the CDR3: TGTGCCAGCAGGTGGGGCAGGGGGCGGACAGATACGCAGTATTTT.

The chain employs TRBV2 and TRBJ2-7; 12 nucleotides align to TRBD1. V trimming: 6 bases; J trimming: 5 bases; junction bases outside the gene matches: 5. This CDR3 spans 14 amino acids. Germline loops: CDR1 SNHLY, CDR2 FYNNEI. CDR3 in amino acids: CASRGQGALDEQYF. Here the CDR3 DNA reads TGTGCCAGCAGGGGACAGGGGGCTCTGGACGAGCAGTACTTC.

V gene TRBV7-7 combines with J gene TRBJ1-2, with TRBD1 identical over 9 bases. The J segment lost 3 bases and the V segment lost 5 bases, leaving 13 bases of the junction unmatched. This CDR3 contains 17 residues. Germline CDR1 SSHAT, CDR2 FNYEAQ (reference sequence). Here the CDR3 reads CASSPPVQGAPDYGYTF. The CDR3 nucleotides read TGTGCCAGCAGCCCCCCGGTACAGGGGGCGCCGGACTATGGCTACACCTTC.